The present entry profiles one T cell receptor beta chain with its context. Its antigen is unknown. No much larger clonotype is one base removed from it; base qualities were not supplied. The cohort consisted of 600 or so healthy bone marrow donors. At the time of sampling, every cohort member was nominally healthy, though immune exposures that went unrecorded were likely present. The donor tested CMV seropositive and was one of the 289 seropositive cohort members. Every donor gave a peripheral blood sample, and the peripheral blood mononuclear cells from that sample were used for TCR beta sequencing. Genomic DNA extraction from the blood cell samples was performed with the Qiagen DNeasy Blood Extraction Kit. From the cysteine up to the phenylalanine, the CDR3 has a length of 16 residues. The read is trimmed to its CDR3 DNA, 48 bases read in frame from base 1. The junction shows trimming of 4 bases on V and 4 bases on J, plus 17 bases between the germline ends. Taken from the germline V gene, the CDR1 and CDR2 loops are SGHRS and YFSETQ.

The library was built by means of the immunoSEQ multiplex PCR assay. The multiplex PCR relied on a mix of 60 forward primers for TCR Vbeta segments and 13 reverse primers for TCR Jbeta segments. A multiplex PCR assay on genomic DNA amplified the CDR3 region of rearranged TCR beta genes. On the Illumina HiSeq System, the amplified TCR beta libraries were sequenced as 87-base-pair reads. Regarding the original processing steps: In a later analysis, tens of millions of unique TCR beta chains were counted across the 500 to 700 repertoires, and approximately 11 million of these chains were shared by at least two donors. Raw reads were error-corrected and collapsed into unique sequences with a nearest-neighbor algorithm that merged closely related sequences to remove PCR and sequencing errors. V, D and J gene segments were assigned by aligning CDR3 sequences to IMGT reference sequences. For a sequence to be retained, a match of at least six nucleotides to both a V gene segment and a J gene segment was required. A rearrangement was called productive if the CDR3 had no stop codons and remained in frame with V and J, and every other rearrangement was called non-productive. CDR3 was defined according to IMGT convention as the region running from the second conserved V-encoded cysteine to the conserved J-encoded phenylalanine. Sequences without an unambiguous match to a single V gene segment were excluded from the earlier analysis of about 600 of the donors. In an earlier analysis of 500 to 750 of the donors, V segments were called functional above 56.7% productive rearrangements and were called segregating when the between-donor standard deviation exceeded 5%. A statistical classification framework was developed to diagnose cytomegalovirus status using the catalog of TCR beta chain sequences. In a later analysis, V and J genes were assigned by comparing TCR nucleotide sequences against IMGT/GENE-DB human TR gene sequences. The TCRdist pipeline was used in a later analysis to assign CDR3 sequences and most-parsimonious VDJ recombination scenarios. A later analysis defined each TCR beta chain by its CDR3 amino acid sequence plus V-gene family, and excluded reads lacking a unique V-gene family. As a way to deal with suspected cross-contamination and a sequencing artifact, a later analysis dropped 450 to 600 nucleotide sequences that were highly shared and had low generation probability. In a later analysis, a clonal expansion index for each public chain was calculated from normalized within-repertoire ranks of inferred template counts. In a later analysis, generation probabilities were computed with a VDJ recombination model fitted to out-of-frame rearrangements, and the resulting probabilities were checked against IGoR. In a later analysis, hypergeometric tests were used to score TCR-TCR, TCR-HLA and TCR-CMV co-occurrence, with a repertoire-size bias correction applied to TCR pairs. A later analysis estimated false discovery rates by permuting HLA or CMV assignments 20 times. In a later analysis, co-occurring TCRs were grouped with DBSCAN, and TCRdist sequence similarity was added when clustering was performed within HLA-allele-positive subsets. Repertoires with fewer than 30,000 or more than 120,000 public chains were left out of co-occurrence clustering, as were roughly five repertoires with anomalous nucleotide sharing. TCRdb stores this immuneACCESS table with in-frame sequences only. Part of the clones is absent; in the studies checked, under half of the shortfall reflects unresolved V genes, and no reason is known for the rest. V and J calls and clone size are those listed in that table; D and trimming were worked out from the DNA. The sample table shows roughly 160,000 clones, and 60% to 80% are seen once. The ten biggest clones cover more than 9.5% of the sample.

The data were obtained in a study of cytomegalovirus exposure and HLA in healthy donors (dated by TCRdb to about 2017). Notes on the research overall: An earlier analysis of several hundred of the donors reported 250 to 350 Gb of sequence data and more than 90 million unique TCR beta sequences from about 179 million T cells. Roughly 300 gigabases of sequencing data and 70 million to 85 million unique TCR sequences were included in an early release covering 500 to 750 HLA-typed donors. The genetic ancestry cluster associated with self-reported Caucasian donors included approximately 85% of the approximately 400 genotyped donors. In a later analysis, previously published TCR beta repertoires from several hundred donors were re-analyzed and high-resolution HLA genotyping was added so that TCR occurrence patterns could be studied. Donor age, sex, ethnicity and CMV serostatus were collected together with the repertoire data. In a later genetic analysis, genome-wide SNP genotypes for about 55% of the 666 donors were used, and that subset was treated as a discovery cohort. The study was designed to test whether signatures of past pathogen exposure could be identified by cataloging public T cell receptors. Among 300 to 450 genotyped donors of the cohort, an average of approximately 230,000 unique TCR beta nucleotide sequences were sequenced per donor, 15% to 20% of them non-productive. The study profiled the T cell repertoires of hundreds of subjects by immunosequencing and related them to cytomegalovirus serostatus. In addition to the first cohort of 650 to 800 subjects, a separate validation cohort of some 120 different subjects was used. Every repertoire in the discovery cohort had been generated on one and the same sequencing platform. A few DR-DQ haplotypes were treated as single units for association and clustering because of strong linkage in the cohort. An earlier analysis of around 580 of the donors used high-throughput TCR beta sequencing to judge whether each TCR beta V gene segment behaved as functional or pseudogenic. Class I and class II HLA loci were covered by the typing at four-digit resolution. Typing coverage varied by locus: roughly 629-640 donors for A, B, C, DRB1 and DQB1; around 560 for DQA1; more than 600 for DPA1; roughly 470 for DPB1. Rather than drawing on any new phenotypic data, the later analysis identified candidate immune exposures from TCR beta sequences and the way those sequences occurred across donors. The study combined high-throughput TCR immunosequencing, statistical association of individual TCRs with disease status, and machine learning to predict cytomegalovirus infection status. Here is what the overall study found, with its caveats: A later analysis found that HLA-associated TCR beta chains were more clonally expanded and had lower generation probabilities than equally common non-associated chains. In a later analysis, around 17,000 TCR beta sequences were associated with specific HLA alleles at a false discovery rate of 0.05. Only TCR beta chains were sequenced in this cohort, and the absence of alpha or paired-chain data limited detectable features. Three of the identified cytomegalovirus-associated TCR beta chains were confirmed in vitro to be specific for cytomegalovirus antigens. Presence/absence analyses assumed roughly uniform sequencing depth across donors, an assumption that may not hold. Correlated functional status among segregating V segments might be attributable to linkage disequilibrium, but an unknown experimental factor could not be ruled out. A later analysis reported that several top co-occurrence clusters appeared linked to parvovirus B19, influenza, CMV and Epstein-Barr virus. In a later analysis, TCR association rates were found to vary across HLA loci, with the most associated TCRs seen for DRB1 alleles and the fewest for HLA-C alleles. According to the authors, the approach could potentially be generalized to other disease states and immunological phenotypes. According to a later genetic analysis, donors in an Asian-associated ancestry cluster had fewer N-insertions in productive TCRs than the approximately 690-donor mean. The only immune exposure information available for the cohort was CMV serostatus. When HLA alleles, especially DR and DQ, strongly co-occurred, attributing TCR associations to individual alleles was difficult. The classifier was reported to diagnose cytomegalovirus status with high specificity and sensitivity in both the original and validation cohorts. An association between a missense DCLRE1C variant and V-gene and J-gene trimming of TCR beta chains was found in a later genetic analysis and replicated in an independent cohort. A further reported finding was that TCR beta sequences accurately predicted the HLA-A and HLA-B alleles for most subjects in the first cohort. In an earlier analysis of 450 to 750 of the donors, most TCR beta V segments appeared in productive rearrangements about 87% or about 30% of the time, broadly matching IMGT annotations. Because HLA typing was missing for some donors at each locus, association tests included only the typed subset. The study gave a list of 150 to 200 TCR beta chains associated with cytomegalovirus. The earlier analysis of around 600 of the donors excluded some 16 rarely observed V segments, including chromosome 9 orphons, because counts were too low. Because the 87-base-pair reads could not distinguish some IMGT-functional V segments, including TRBV6-2 and TRBV6-3, those segments were excluded. In a later analysis, most CMV-associated TCR beta chains were found to appear HLA-restricted, with HLA associations seemingly driven largely by CMV exposure. While some public TCRs were present in many individuals, most TCR sequences turned up only very rarely across donors. A cluster of highly shared sequence variants was judged likely to represent a technical artifact of the sequencing pipeline.

The clonotype originates from a man between 18 and 35 years old in good health and CMV-seropositive. Material for sequencing was PBMCs. Recombination linked TRBV5-1 to TRBJ2-2, and perhaps TRBD2 as D gene, on 7 matching bases. The CDR3 reads as follows: CASSLGGGFTTGELFF. The nucleotide sequence reads TGCGCCAGCAGCCTTGGGGGGGGCTTTACCACCGGGGAGCTGTTTTTT. Full variable domain (CDR3 extended with the reference TRBV5-1 and TRBJ2-2 proteins): KAGVTQTPRYLIKTRGQQVTLSCSPISGHRSVSWYQQTPGQGLQFLFEYFSETQRNKGNFPGRFSGRQFSNSRSEMNVSTLELGDSALYLCASSLGGGFTTGELFFGEGSRLTVL.